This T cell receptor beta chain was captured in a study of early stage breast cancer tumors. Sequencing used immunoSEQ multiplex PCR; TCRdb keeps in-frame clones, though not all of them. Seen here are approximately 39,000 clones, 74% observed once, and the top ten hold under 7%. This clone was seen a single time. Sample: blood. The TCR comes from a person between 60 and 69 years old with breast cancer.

Here the CDR3 DNA reads TGTGCCAGCAGCCCTAGGGGTGAAGTCCGGCCCCAGCATTTT. Translating it yields CASSPRGEVRPQHF. This sequence joins TRBV27 and TRBJ1-5; D possibly corresponds to TRBD1 (5 bases). Between the trimmed V and J ends, which lost 6 bases and 9 bases, there was a span of 18 bases. The CDR3 is 14 residues long. Germline V gene data show CDR1 as MNHEY and CDR2 as SMNVEV (reference sequence).